This TCR beta chain is drawn from a study of neurological immune-mediated disorders (dated by TCRdb to about 2019). General notes on the study: The study compared peripheral blood TCR-beta repertoires of HTLV-I-associated myelopathy (HAM/TSP) patients, multiple sclerosis patients and healthy controls using UMI-based sequencing. The 95 to 120 TCR-beta libraries included longitudinal samples, technical triplicates and paired sorted CD4+ and CD8+ T-cell subsets alongside PBMC samples. Longitudinal HAM/TSP and healthy donors had 3 time-points each (about 3-45 month intervals). Of the roughly 68 subjects in the cohort, around 15 were HAM/TSP patients, some 35 were multiple sclerosis patients, and about 20 were healthy controls. Findings and caveats that apply to the study as a whole: TCR clonal expansion was highest in HAM/TSP patients and lowest in MS patients, with MS patients falling below even healthy controls. No identical CDR3 amino acid sequences were shared among expanded clones across subjects, suggesting private TCR-beta repertoires in all groups.

This clonotype was observed many times. Its antigen has not been determined. Base quality data are lacking; no much larger clone is found one base away. What this sample's time point label stands for: longitudinal time-point 2. For the unsorted PBMC libraries, 2 million PBMCs were stored in RNAlater at -80 degrees C until RNA extraction and were used to generate the libraries. PBMCs were separated from peripheral blood using Ficoll-Hypaque density gradient centrifugation and then cryopreserved in liquid nitrogen. cDNA synthesis used template-switch 5'RACE with a primer carrying a 10-nucleotide random unique molecular identifier tagging each TCR transcript. Over 180 million TCR-beta sequences, covering 15-18 subjects, were produced in each sequencing run. Total RNA was extracted with the RNeasy kit. The KAPA Real-time Library Amplification kit was used to amplify TCR-beta VDJ regions with primers targeting the TCR constant region and the 5'RACE anchor. A first PCR added sample indexes and Illumina adaptors, and a second PCR then raised library yield. After Ampure bead purification, the roughly 650 bp TCR product was size-selected on a 2% E-gel SizeSelection system. Before pooling, library quality was checked on a Bioanalyzer, concentration was measured with Qubit, and libraries were quantified with the Kapa Library Quantification kit. An Illumina HiSeq 2500 was used to sequence the libraries paired-end at 2 x 150 bp. To increase sequence diversity, roughly 24-31% phiX was spiked into each library pool. The original pipeline was this. Quality-filtered reads were processed with the UMI-based MiGEC pipeline, and over 90% of raw TCR sequences were removed by the MiGEC pipeline during error correction. IMGT germline references were used for aligning VDJ genes, and each clonotype was defined as a unique CDR3 amino acid sequence together with its V-J genes. Clonal expansion, Shannon diversity and CDR3 relatedness were evaluated with VDJtools (CalcPairwiseDistances, ClusterSamples), while phylogenetic trees were built in CLCbio workbench. Expanded clones were defined as having at least 8 unique UMIs, based on coefficient-of-variation modelling across technical triplicates. TCRdb ran its own pipeline on the public reads, namely fastp trimming at Q25 and MiXCR clone calling, and kept in-frame beta chains. For every CDR3 protein sequence, its rows merge into one entry that carries the most common genes and DNA. These V and J calls rely on TCRdb rather than the paper's analysis. The sample table holds 81,000 or so distinct CDR3 sequences, of which about 12% were seen once. The ten top clones hold about 4.6% of the sample.

The sample was PBMCs. This TCR came from a female donor with HTLV-1-associated myelopathy (HAM/TSP).

At the DNA level, the sequence is TGTGCCAGCAGTTCGACCGGGACGGCCCCAATGAACACTGAAGCTTTCTTT. Translation gives CASSSTGTAPMNTEAFF. The chain links TRBV12-3 or TRBV12-4 with TRBJ1-1; TRBD1 might be the D gene, on 5 matching bases. V is cut by 4 bases and J by 0 bases, and the space between the germline ends is 18 bases. There are 17 amino acids in the CDR3, from cysteine to phenylalanine inclusive. The sequence is cut down to CDR3 DNA, 51 bases in frame from base 1.